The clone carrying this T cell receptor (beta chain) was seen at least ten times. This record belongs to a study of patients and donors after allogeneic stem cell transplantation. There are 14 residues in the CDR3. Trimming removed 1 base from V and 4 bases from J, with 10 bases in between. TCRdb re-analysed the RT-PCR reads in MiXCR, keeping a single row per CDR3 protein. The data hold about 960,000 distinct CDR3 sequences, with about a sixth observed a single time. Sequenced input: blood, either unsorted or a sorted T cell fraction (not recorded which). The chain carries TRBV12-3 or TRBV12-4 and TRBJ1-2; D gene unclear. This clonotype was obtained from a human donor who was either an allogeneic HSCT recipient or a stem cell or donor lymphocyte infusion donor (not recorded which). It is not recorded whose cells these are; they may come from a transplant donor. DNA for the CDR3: TGTGCCAGCAGTTTAGGGGGAAGCGGCTATGGCTACACCTTC. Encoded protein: CASSLGGSGYGYTF.